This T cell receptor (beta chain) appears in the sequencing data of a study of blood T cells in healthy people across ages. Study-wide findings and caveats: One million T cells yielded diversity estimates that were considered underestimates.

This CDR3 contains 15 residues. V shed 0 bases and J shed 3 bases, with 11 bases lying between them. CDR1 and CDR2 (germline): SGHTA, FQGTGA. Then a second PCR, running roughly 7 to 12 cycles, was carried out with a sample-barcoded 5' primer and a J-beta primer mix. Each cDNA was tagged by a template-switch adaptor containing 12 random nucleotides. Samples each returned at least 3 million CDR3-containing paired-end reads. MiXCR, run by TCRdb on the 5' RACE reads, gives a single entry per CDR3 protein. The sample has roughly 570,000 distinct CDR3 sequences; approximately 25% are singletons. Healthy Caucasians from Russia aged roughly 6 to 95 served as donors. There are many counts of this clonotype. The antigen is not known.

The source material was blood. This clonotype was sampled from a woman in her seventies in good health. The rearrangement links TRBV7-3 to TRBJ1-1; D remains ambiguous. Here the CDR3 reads CASSLTHRTHTEAFF. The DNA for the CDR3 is TGTGCCAGCAGCTTAACCCATAGGACGCACACTGAAGCTTTCTTT.